This TCR beta chain was captured in a study of regulatory T cells in long-lasting Graves disease. Germline assignment: CDR1 SNHLY and CDR2 FYNNEI. The CDR3 extends over 14 amino acids. Trimming removed 8 bases from V and 5 bases from J, with 19 bases in between. This clonotype was seen at least ten times. Investigators prepared the TCR beta libraries by applying iRepertoire HTBI primers and Arm-PCR of CDR3 regions. Per the study methods: The samples yielded approximately 62 TRBV and about 15 TRBJ segments. TCRdb recomputed calls from the multiplex PCR reads with MiXCR, one row per CDR3 protein. In this record, the V and J calls reflect TCRdb's handling and not the investigators' own analysis. The top ten hold under 9% of the sample, which has approximately 470,000 distinct CDR3 sequences, roughly 20% seen once. Regarding time point: persistent/refractory GD, antithyroid drugs over 5 years with positive TRAb. The authors made the TCR library using RNA they extracted from PBMCs. An endocrinology unit in Xi'an, China, supplied the patients.

The material was peripheral blood mononuclear cells (PBMCs), obtained when the disease was refractory, from a patient treated with antithyroid drugs. The source of this sequence is a female donor with Graves disease. The chain carries TRBV2 and TRBJ2-7; D is undetermined. CDR3: CASRNSFGRHEQYF. In DNA, the CDR3 is TGTGCCAGCCGCAACTCTTTCGGGCGCCACGAGCAGTACTTC.